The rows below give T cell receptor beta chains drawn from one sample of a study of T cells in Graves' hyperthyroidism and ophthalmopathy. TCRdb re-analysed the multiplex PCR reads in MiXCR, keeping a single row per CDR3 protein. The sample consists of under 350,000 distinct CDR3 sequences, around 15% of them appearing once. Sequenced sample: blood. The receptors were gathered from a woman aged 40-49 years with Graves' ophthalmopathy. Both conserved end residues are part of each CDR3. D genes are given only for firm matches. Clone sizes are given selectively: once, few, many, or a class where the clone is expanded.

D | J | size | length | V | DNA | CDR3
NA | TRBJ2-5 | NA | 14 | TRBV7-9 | TGTGCCAGCAGCTTCAATGCGGTCCGAGAGACCCAGTACTTC | CASSFNAVRETQYF
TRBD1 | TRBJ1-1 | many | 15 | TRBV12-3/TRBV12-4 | TGTGCCAGCAGTCCAGGGACAGGGGATTTCGCTGAAGCTTTCTTT | CASSPGTGDFAEAFF
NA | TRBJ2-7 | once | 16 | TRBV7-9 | TGTGCCAGCAGCCTATTCCGGGACACGTCCTCCTACGAGCAGTACTTC | CASSLFRDTSSYEQYF
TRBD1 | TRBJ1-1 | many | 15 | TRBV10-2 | TGCGCCAGCAGTGAGCCGGGACAGCTGAACACTGAAGCTTTCTTT | CASSEPGQLNTEAFF
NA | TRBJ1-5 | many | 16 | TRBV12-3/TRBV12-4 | TGTGCCAGCAGTATGTCCCATGGACAAAAGAGTCAGCCCCAGCATTTT | CASSMSHGQKSQPQHF
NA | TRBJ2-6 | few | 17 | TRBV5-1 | TGCGCCAGCTGGGGGGGCCGAAACGCCCCTGGGGCCAACGTCCTGACTTTC | CASWGGRNAPGANVLTF
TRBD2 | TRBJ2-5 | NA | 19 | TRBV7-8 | TGTGCCAGCAGCTTAAGGGTCCGTAAGCGGGAGTTTCCCCAAGAGACCCAGTACTTC | CASSLRVRKREFPQETQYF
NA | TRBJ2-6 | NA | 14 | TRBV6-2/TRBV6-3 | TGTGCCAGCACCAGCAACTCTGGGGCCAACGTCCTGACTTTC | CASTSNSGANVLTF
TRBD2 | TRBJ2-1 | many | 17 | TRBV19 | TGTGCCAGTAGTATCCTGACTAGCGGGGGCCAATACAATGAGCAGTTCTTC | CASSILTSGGQYNEQFF
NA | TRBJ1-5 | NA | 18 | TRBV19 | NA | CASSVWFGTGALNQPQHF
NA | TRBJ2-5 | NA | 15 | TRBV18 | TGTGCCAGCTCACCACTAGCCGGGGCCCAAGAGACCCAGTACTTC | CASSPLAGAQETQYF
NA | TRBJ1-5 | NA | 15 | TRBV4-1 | TGCGCCAGCAGCTCACTTGTGGGACACAATCAGCCCCAGCATTTT | CASSSLVGHNQPQHF
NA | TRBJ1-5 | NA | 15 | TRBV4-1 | TGCGCCAGCAGCCAAGGAACACATAGCAATCAGCCCCAGCATTTT | CASSQGTHSNQPQHF
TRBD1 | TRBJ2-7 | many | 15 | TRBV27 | TGTGCCAGCAGCGACGGGACAGGGGGTCTGAGCGAGCAGTACTTC | CASSDGTGGLSEQYF
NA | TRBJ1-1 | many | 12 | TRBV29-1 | TGCAGCGTTGAAGATCTCGCAGAAGAAGCTTTCTTT | CSVEDLAEEAFF
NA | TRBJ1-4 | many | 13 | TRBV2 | TGTGCCAGCCGTGAAGGGATTAATGAAAAACTGTTTTTT | CASREGINEKLFF
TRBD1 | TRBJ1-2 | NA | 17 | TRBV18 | TGTGCCAGCTCACCAATAACAGGGAACAGGGGGAACTATGGCTACACCTTC | CASSPITGNRGNYGYTF
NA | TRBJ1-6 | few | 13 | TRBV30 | TGTGCCTCAGCGGGACATTATAATTCACCCCTCCACTTT | CASAGHYNSPLHF
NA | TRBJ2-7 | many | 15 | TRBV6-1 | TGTGCCAGCAGTGAAGCGGGACGGACTACCTACGAGCAGTACTTC | CASSEAGRTTYEQYF
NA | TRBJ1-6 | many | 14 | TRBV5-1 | TGCGCCAGCAGCTTGGAGGGTTTATGGTCACCCCTCCACTTT | CASSLEGLWSPLHF
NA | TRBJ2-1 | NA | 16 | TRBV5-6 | TGTGCCAGCAGCGAGCCCGGGGACGACGGCTACAATGAGCAGTTCTTC | CASSEPGDDGYNEQFF
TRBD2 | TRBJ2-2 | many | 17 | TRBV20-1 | TGCAGTGCCGGAAGACTAGCCGGGAAAGTTGGGGCCGGGGAGCTGTTTTTT | CSAGRLAGKVGAGELFF
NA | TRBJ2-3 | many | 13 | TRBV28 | TGTGCCAGCAACACTCTACTCACAGATACGCAGTATTTT | CASNTLLTDTQYF
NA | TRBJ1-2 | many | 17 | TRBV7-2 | TGTGCCAGCAGCTTCGGTCAGGGGTGGGGTAAAGGCTATGGCTACACCTTC | CASSFGQGWGKGYGYTF
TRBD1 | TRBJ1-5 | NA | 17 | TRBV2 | TGTGCCAGCAGTGATGTATTGGACAGGGGAAGGGATCAGCCCCAGCATTTT | CASSDVLDRGRDQPQHF
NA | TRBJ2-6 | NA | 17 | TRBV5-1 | TGCGCCAGCAGCTTGGCAGGGCGGGGTGCTGGGGCCAACGTCCTGACTTTC | CASSLAGRGAGANVLTF
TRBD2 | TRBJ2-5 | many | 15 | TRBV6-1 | TGTGCCAGCAGCGTAAGCGGGAGGGGCCAAGAGACCCAGTACTTC | CASSVSGRGQETQYF
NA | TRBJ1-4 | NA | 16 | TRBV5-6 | TGTGCCAGCAGCAATTCTAATCCAGGGCTCGCTGAAAAACTGTTTTTT | CASSNSNPGLAEKLFF
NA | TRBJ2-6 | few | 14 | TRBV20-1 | TGCAGTGCGGTACGAGTCTCTGGGGCCAACGTCCTGACTTTC | CSAVRVSGANVLTF
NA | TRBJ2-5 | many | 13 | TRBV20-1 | TGCAGTGCTAGAGAAGCGGTCGGGGAGACCCAGTACTTC | CSAREAVGETQYF
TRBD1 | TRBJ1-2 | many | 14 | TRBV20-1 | TGCAGTGCTCCTCCTGTCGGACAGGAGGATGGCTACACCTTC | CSAPPVGQEDGYTF
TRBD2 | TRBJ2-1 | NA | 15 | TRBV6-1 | TGTGCCAGCAAAAGTCCGGGACTAGCGGGAGATGAGCAGTTCTTC | CASKSPGLAGDEQFF
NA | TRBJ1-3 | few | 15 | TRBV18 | TGTGCCAGCTCACCAGTGCCAGGGTATTGGAACACCATATATTTT | CASSPVPGYWNTIYF
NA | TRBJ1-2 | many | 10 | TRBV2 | TGTGCCGGCTACATCGGGGGCTACACCTTC | CAGYIGGYTF
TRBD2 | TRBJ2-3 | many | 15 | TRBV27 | TGTGCCAGCAGTTTAGTAGCGGGAGGTACAGATACGCAGTATTTT | CASSLVAGGTDTQYF
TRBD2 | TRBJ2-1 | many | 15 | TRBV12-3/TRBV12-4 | TGTGCCAGCAGTTTATGGACGGGAGGGTTAAATGAGCAGTTCTTC | CASSLWTGGLNEQFF
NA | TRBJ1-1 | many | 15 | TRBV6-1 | TGTGCCAGCAGTGAGGGAGGTTGGCTGAACACTGAAGCTTTCTTT | CASSEGGWLNTEAFF
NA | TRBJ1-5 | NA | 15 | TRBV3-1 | TGTGCCAGCAGCCCGGGGACCGGCGGCAATCCGCCCCATCATTTT | CASSPGTGGNPPHHF
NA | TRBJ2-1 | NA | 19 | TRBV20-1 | TGCAGTGCTAGAGTTAGCGACAGGCGGGGACACAACGGGGTCAATGAGCAGTTCTTC | CSARVSDRRGHNGVNEQFF
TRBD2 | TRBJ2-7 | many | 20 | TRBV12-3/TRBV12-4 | TGTGCCAGCAGCCAACAACCCGGGACTAGCGGGCTGCGGGGATACTACGAGCAGTACTTC | CASSQQPGTSGLRGYYEQYF
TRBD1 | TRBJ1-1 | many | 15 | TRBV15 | TGTGCCACCAGCAGGGACAGGGGAAGGAACACTGAAGCTTTCTTT | CATSRDRGRNTEAFF
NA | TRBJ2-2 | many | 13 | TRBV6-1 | TGTGCCAGCACCCTACGGGGGTACGGGGAGCTGTTTTTT | CASTLRGYGELFF
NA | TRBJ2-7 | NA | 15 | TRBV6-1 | TGTGCCAGCAGTGTATGGGGATCGAGCTCCTACGAGCAGTACTTC | CASSVWGSSSYEQYF
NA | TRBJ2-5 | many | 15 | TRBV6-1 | TGTGCCAGCAGTGAAGCGCGTCTGAAGCAAGAGACCCAGTACTTC | CASSEARLKQETQYF
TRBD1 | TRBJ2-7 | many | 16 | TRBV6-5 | TGTGCCAGCAGTTACTCCCCCGGGACAGGGAACAACGAGCAGTACTTC | CASSYSPGTGNNEQYF
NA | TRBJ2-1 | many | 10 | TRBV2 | TGTGCCAGCAGTGAAGAGAAGCAGTTCTTC | CASSEEKQFF
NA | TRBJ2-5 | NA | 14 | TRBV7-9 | TGTGCCAGCAGCTCCTGGCGGGGGCAGGAGACCCAGTACTTC | CASSSWRGQETQYF
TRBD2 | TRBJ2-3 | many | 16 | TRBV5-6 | TGTGCCAGCAGCCCCGCGGGGCGGGGGGGCTCCGATACGCAGTATTTT | CASSPAGRGGSDTQYF
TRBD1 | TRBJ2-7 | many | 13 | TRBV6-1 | TGTGCCAGCAGACGCGGGACAGGGAACGAGCAGTACTTC | CASRRGTGNEQYF
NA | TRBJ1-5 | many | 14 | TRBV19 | TGTGCCAGTGGGGAGACACCGAACGTTTCGCCCCAGCATTTT | CASGETPNVSPQHF
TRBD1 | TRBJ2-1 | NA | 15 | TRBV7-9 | TGTGCCAGCAGCTACCCCGGGACAGCCCAAAATGAGCAGTTCTTC | CASSYPGTAQNEQFF
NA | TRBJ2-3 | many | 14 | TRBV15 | TGTGCCACCAGCAGAAGACTAGAGGCAGATACGCAGTATTTT | CATSRRLEADTQYF